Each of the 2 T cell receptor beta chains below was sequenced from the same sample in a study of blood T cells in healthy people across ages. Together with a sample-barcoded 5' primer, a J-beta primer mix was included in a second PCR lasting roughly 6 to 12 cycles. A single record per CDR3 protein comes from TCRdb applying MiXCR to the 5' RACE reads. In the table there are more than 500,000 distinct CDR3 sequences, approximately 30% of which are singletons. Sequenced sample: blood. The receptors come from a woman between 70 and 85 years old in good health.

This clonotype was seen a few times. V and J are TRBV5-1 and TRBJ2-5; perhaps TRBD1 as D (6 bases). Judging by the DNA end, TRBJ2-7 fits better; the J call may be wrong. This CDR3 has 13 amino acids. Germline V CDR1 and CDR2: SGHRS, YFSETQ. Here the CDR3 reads CASSADRFYEQYF. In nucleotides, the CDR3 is TGCGCCAGCAGCGCGGACAGATTCTACGAGCAGTACTTC.

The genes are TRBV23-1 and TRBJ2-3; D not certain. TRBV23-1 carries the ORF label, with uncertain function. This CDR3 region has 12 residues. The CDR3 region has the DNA TGCGTTGATACCACTGCCTTGGGGACGCAGTATTTT. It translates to CVDTTALGTQYF.